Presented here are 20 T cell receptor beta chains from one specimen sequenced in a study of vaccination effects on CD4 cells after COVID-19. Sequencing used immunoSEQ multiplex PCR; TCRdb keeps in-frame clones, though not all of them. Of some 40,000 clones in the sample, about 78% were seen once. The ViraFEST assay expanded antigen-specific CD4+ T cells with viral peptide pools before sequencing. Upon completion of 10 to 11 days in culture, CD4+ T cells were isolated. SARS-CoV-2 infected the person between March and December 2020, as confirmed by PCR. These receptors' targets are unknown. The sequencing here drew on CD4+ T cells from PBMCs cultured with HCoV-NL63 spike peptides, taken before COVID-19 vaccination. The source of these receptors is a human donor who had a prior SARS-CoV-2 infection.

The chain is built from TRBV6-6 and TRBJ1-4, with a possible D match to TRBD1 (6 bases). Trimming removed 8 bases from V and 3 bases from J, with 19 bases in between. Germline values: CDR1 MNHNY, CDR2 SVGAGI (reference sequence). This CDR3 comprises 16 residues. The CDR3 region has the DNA TGTGCCAGCGTCAGAGGGGGGTTGGGGGCTAATGAAAAACTGTTTTTT. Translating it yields CASVRGGLGANEKLFF.

The CDR3 here is CASRKTDNYGYTF. The CDR3 DNA sequence: TGTGCCAGCAGGAAGACAGATAACTATGGCTACACCTTC. V is TRBV12-3 or TRBV12-4 and J is TRBJ1-2; D possibly corresponds to TRBD1 (5 bases). V lost 6 bases and J lost 1, with 9 bases in between. The CDR3 is 13 residues long.

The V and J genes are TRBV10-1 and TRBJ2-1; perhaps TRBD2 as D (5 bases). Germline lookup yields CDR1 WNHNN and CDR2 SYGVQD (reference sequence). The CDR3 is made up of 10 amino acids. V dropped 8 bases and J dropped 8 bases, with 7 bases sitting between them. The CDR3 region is CASPGDEQFF. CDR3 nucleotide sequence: TGCGCCAGCCCCGGGGATGAGCAGTTCTTC.

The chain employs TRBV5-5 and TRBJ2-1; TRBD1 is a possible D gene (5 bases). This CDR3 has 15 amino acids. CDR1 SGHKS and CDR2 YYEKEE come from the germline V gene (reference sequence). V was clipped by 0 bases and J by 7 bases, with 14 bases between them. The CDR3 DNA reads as TGTGCCAGCAGCTTGGGGCTCAGGGTCGAGAATGAGCAGTTCTTC. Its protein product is CASSLGLRVENEQFF.

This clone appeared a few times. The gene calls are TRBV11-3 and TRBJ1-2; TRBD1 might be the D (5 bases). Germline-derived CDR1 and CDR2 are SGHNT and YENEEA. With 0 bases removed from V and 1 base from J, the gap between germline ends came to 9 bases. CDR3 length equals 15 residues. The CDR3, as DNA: TGTGCCAGCAGCTTAGAGGGGGACCTTAACTATGGCTACACCTTC. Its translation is CASSLEGDLNYGYTF. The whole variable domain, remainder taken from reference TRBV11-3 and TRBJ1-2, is EAGVVQSPRYKIIEKKQPVAFWCNPISGHNTLYWYLQNLGQGPELLIRYENEEAVDDSQLPKDRFSAERLKGVDSTLKIQPAELGDSAVYLCASSLEGDLNYGYTFGSGTRLTVV.

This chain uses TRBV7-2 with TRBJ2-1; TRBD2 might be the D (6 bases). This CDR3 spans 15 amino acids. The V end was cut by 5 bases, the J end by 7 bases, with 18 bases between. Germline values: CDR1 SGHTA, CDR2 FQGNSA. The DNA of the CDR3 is TGTGCCAGCAGCCCCGGGACTTTTAGAATAAATGAGCAGTTCTTC. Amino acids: CASSPGTFRINEQFF.

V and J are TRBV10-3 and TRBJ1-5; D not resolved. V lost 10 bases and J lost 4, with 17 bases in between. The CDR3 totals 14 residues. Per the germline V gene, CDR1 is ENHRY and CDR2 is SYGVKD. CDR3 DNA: TGTGCCACAGTTCAAGGGTTAAGTAATCAGCCCCAGCATTTT. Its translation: CATVQGLSNQPQHF.

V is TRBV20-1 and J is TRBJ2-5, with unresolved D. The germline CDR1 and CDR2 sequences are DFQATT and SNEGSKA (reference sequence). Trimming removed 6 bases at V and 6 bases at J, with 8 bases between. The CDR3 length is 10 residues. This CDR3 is CSAEHKTQYF. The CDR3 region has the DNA TGCAGTGCAGAGCATAAGACCCAGTACTTC.

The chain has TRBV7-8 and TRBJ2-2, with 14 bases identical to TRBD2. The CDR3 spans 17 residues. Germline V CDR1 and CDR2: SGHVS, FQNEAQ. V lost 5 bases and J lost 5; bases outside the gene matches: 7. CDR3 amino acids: CASSPGLAGARTGELFF. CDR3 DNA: TGTGCCAGCAGCCCGGGACTAGCGGGGGCAAGGACCGGGGAGCTGTTTTTT.

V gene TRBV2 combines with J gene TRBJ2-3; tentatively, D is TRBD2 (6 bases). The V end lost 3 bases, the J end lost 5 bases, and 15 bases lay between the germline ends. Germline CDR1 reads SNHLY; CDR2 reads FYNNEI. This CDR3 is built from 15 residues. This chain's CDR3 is CASSDRGRPVDTQYF. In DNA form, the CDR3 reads TGTGCCAGCAGTGATCGGGGGAGGCCAGTAGATACGCAGTATTTT.

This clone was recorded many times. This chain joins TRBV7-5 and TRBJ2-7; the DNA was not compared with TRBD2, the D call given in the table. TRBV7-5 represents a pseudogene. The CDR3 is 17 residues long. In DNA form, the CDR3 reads TGTGCCAGAAGCTTAGCGCTTGAGAGGGAAAGCTCCTACGAGCAGTACTTC. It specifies CARSLALERESSYEQYF.

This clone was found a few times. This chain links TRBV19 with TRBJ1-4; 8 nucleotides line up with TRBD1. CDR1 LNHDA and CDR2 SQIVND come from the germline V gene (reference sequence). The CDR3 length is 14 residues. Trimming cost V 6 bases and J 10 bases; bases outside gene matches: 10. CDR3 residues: CASRSGTGARKLFF. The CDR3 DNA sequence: TGTGCCAGTAGGAGCGGGACAGGCGCTCGAAAACTGTTTTTT.

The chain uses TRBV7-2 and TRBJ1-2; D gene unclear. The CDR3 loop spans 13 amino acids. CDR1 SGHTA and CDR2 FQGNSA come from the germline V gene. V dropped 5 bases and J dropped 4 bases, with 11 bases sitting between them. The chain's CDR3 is CASSPQELYGYTF. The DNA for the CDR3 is TGTGCCAGCAGCCCCCAAGAGCTCTATGGCTACACCTTC.

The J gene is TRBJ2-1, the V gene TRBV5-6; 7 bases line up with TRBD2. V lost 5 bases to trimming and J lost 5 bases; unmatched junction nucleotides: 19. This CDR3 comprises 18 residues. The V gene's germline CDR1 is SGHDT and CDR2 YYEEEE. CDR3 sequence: CASSYLAGWGTKNNEQFF. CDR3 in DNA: TGTGCCAGCAGTTACTTGGCGGGATGGGGGACTAAAAACAATGAGCAGTTCTTC.

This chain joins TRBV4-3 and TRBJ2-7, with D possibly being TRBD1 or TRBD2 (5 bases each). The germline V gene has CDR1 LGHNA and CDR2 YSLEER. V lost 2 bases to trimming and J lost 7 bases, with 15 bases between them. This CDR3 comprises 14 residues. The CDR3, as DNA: TGCGCCAGCAGCCAAAAGAGGGGCGATTGGGAGCAGTACTTC. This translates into CASSQKRGDWEQYF.

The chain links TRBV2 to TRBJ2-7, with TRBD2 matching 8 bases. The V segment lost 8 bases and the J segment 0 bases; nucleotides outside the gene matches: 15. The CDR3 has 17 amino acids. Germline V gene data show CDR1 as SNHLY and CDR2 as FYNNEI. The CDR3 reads CASGYPQRGTASYEQYF. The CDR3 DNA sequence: TGTGCCAGCGGTTACCCACAGCGGGGGACTGCCTCCTACGAGCAGTACTTC. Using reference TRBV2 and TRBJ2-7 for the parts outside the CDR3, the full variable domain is EPEVTQTPSHQVTQMGQEVILRCVPISNHLYFYWYRQILGQKVEFLVSFYNNEISEKSEIFDDQFSVERPDGSNFTLKIRSTKLEDSAMYFCASGYPQRGTASYEQYFGPGTRLTVT.

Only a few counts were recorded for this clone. The CDR3 DNA reads TGTGCCAGCAGTTACAGGGGGAACACTGAAGCTTTCTTT. Protein sequence: CASSYRGNTEAFF. The chain carries TRBV2 and TRBJ1-1, with 7 bases matching TRBD1. The ends lost 5 bases at V and 1 base at J; junction bases unmatched: 1. The germline V gene has CDR1 SNHLY and CDR2 FYNNEI. The CDR3 has 13 amino acids.

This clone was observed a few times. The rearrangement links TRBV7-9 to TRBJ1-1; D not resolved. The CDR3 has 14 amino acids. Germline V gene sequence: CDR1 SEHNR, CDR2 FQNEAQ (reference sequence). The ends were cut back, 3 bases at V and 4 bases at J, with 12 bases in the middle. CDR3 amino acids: CASSFLRESTEAFF. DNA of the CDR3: TGTGCCAGCAGCTTTTTAAGGGAGAGCACTGAAGCTTTCTTT. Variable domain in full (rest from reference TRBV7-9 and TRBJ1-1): DTGVSQNPRHKITKRGQNVTFRCDPISEHNRLYWYRQTLGQGPEFLTYFQNEAQLEKSRLLSDRFSAERPKGSFSTLEIQRTEQGDSAMYLCASSFLRESTEAFFGQGTRLTVV.

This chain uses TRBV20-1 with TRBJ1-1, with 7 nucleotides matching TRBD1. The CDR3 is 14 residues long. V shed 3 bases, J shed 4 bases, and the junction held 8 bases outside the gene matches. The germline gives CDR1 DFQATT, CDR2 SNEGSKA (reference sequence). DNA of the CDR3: TGCAGTGCTAGTCCGCGCAGGGGGGGCACTGAAGCTTTCTTT. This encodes CSASPRRGGTEAFF.

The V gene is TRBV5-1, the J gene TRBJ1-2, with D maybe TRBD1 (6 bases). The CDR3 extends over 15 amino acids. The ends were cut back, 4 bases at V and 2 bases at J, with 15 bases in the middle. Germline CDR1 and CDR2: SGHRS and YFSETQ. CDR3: CASSQGQTLNYGYTF. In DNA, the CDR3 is TGCGCCAGCAGCCAAGGACAGACTCTCAACTATGGCTACACCTTC.